Each of the 27 T cell receptor beta chains below was sequenced from the same sample in a study of T cell responses to AZD1222 COVID-19 vaccine. Sequenced by immunoSEQ multiplex PCR; TCRdb stores in-frame clones only, minus some. The sample holds about 140,000 clones, 89% seen once. The sequencing used peripheral blood, collected on day 0 of AZD1222 vaccination. The source is an adult in good health.

This clone was seen a single time. The chain combines TRBV7-2 with TRBJ1-1; 7 bases align to TRBD1. V dropped 3 bases and J dropped 4; count of bases not matched to a gene: 5. Germline CDR1 is SGHTA and CDR2 is FQGNSA. The CDR3 has 14 amino acids. Here the CDR3 reads CASSFNRGGTEAFF. The CDR3 DNA reads as TGTGCCAGCAGCTTCAACAGGGGTGGCACTGAAGCTTTCTTT.

This clone has a handful of counts. The rearrangement uses TRBV19 and TRBJ1-1; tentative D call: TRBD1 (6 bases). V dropped 2 bases and J dropped 2 bases, with 15 bases sitting between them. From germline, CDR1 is LNHDA and CDR2 SQIVND (reference sequence). The CDR3 is 16 residues long. CDR3 in amino acids: CASSIIGTGRNTEAFF. The CDR3 DNA follows: TGTGCCAGTAGTATAATAGGTACAGGGAGAAACACTGAAGCTTTCTTT. Drawing the rest from reference TRBV19 and TRBJ1-1, the complete variable domain is DGGITQSPKYLFRKEGQNVTLSCEQNLNHDAMYWYRQDPGQGLRLIYYSQIVNDFQKGDIAEGYSVSREKKESFPLTVTSAQKNPTAFYLCASSIIGTGRNTEAFFGQGTRLTVV.

The genes are TRBV2 and TRBJ1-2; 10 bases match TRBD1. The ends lost 5 bases at V and 2 bases at J; junction bases unmatched: 2. Looked up from germline, CDR1 is SNHLY and CDR2 is FYNNEI. The CDR3 sequence is 14 residues long. The CDR3 region is CASSWDRGNYGYTF. CDR3 nucleotides: TGTGCCAGCAGTTGGGACAGGGGAAACTATGGCTACACCTTC.

The rearrangement uses TRBV15 and TRBJ2-7; possibly TRBD1 for D (6 bases). The CDR3 is 14 residues long. The ends were cut back, 0 bases at V and 7 bases at J, with 13 bases in the middle. The germline CDR1 and CDR2 sequences are LNHNV and YYDKDF (reference sequence). CDR3 amino acids: CATSRDLGADEQYF. The CDR3 nucleotides are TGTGCCACCAGCAGAGATCTGGGGGCAGATGAGCAGTACTTC.

CDR3 residues: CASSLAKGVNSPLHF. The CDR3 DNA sequence: TGTGCCAGCAGCTTAGCCAAGGGTGTCAACTCACCCCTCCACTTT. J is TRBJ1-6 and V is TRBV7-2; D is ambiguous. V was cut by 0 bases and J by 10 bases, with 13 bases left in between. Germline V gives CDR1 SGHTA, CDR2 FQGNSA. The CDR3 runs to 15 residues.

The V gene is TRBV12-3 or TRBV12-4, the J gene TRBJ2-3; D gene ambiguous. The V end was cut by 3 bases, the J end by 5 bases, with 9 bases between. CDR3 size: 13 residues. The CDR3 nucleotides read TGTGCCAGCAGTTTGCGGCCTGAAGATACGCAGTATTTT. It yields the protein CASSLRPEDTQYF.

The rearrangement uses TRBV14 and TRBJ2-5; D unresolved. Trimming pared 5 bases from V and 1 base from J, leaving 20 bases between. This CDR3 comprises 17 residues. From germline, CDR1 is SGHDN and CDR2 FVKESK. This CDR3 is CASSLVQSEWFQETQYF. CDR3 nucleotide sequence: TGTGCCAGCAGCTTAGTTCAATCGGAGTGGTTCCAAGAGACCCAGTACTTC.

The chain employs TRBV9 and TRBJ2-5; D is possibly TRBD1 (5 bases). Per germline, CDR1 SGDLS and CDR2 YYNGEE. The V and J ends lost 0 bases and 0 bases respectively, with 12 bases between them. The CDR3 is made up of 16 amino acids. The CDR3 protein is CASSVEGLLHQETQYF. The CDR3 DNA is TGTGCCAGCAGCGTAGAGGGGCTTCTTCACCAAGAGACCCAGTACTTC.

The J gene is TRBJ2-3, the V gene TRBV10-3; possible D gene TRBD2, 5 bases. This CDR3 has 16 residues. The germline V gene has CDR1 ENHRY and CDR2 SYGVKD. The V gene lost 5 bases and the J gene lost 4 bases, with 19 bases spanning the gap. The CDR3 bases are TGTGCCATCAGTCCCGGACTGTTCAACTCGGCAGATACGCAGTATTTT. This codes for CAISPGLFNSADTQYF.

The rearrangement uses TRBV5-4 and TRBJ2-7; a weak D match, TRBD1 (6 bases). Germline loops: CDR1 SGHNT, CDR2 YYREEE (reference sequence). The CDR3 length is 14 residues. Trimming cost V 2 bases and J 4 bases, with 13 bases left between them. As DNA, the CDR3 is TGTGCCAGCAGCTTCGAACAGGGAATTTACGAGCAGTACTTC. Translated, it gives CASSFEQGIYEQYF.

The sample holds one count of this clone. The CDR3 region has the DNA TGTGCCAGCAGTGCAGGGTTCCGAGAGACCCAGTACTTC. Its translation is CASSAGFRETQYF. The V and J genes are TRBV28 and TRBJ2-5; TRBD1 is a possible D gene (5 bases). V was clipped by 5 bases and J by 4 bases, with 11 bases between them. The CDR3 contains 13 residues. In germline, CDR1 is MDHEN, CDR2 SYDVKM.

Here the CDR3 DNA reads TGTGCCAGCAGCCCAACTCGGATCCAGGAGACCCAGTACTTC. Its translation is CASSPTRIQETQYF. The chain is built from TRBV11-2 and TRBJ2-5; D gene ambiguous. V lost 5 bases to trimming and J lost 5 bases, with 15 bases between them. The CDR3 covers 14 residues. Germline V gene lookup returns CDR1 SGHAT and CDR2 FQNNGV. The whole variable domain, filled in from reference TRBV11-2 and TRBJ2-5, reads EAGVAQSPRYKIIEKRQSVAFWCNPISGHATLYWYQQILGQGPKLLIQFQNNGVVDDSQLPKDRFSAERLKGVDSTLKIQPAKLEDSAVYLCASSPTRIQETQYFGPGTRLLVL.

The chain is built from TRBV5-6 and TRBJ2-1; D call uncertain. CDR3 length: 12 residues. Germline CDR1 and CDR2: SGHDT and YYEEEE. Trimming removed 3 bases from V and 6 bases from J, with 7 bases in between. CDR3 nucleotides: TGTGCCAGCAGCTCGTCAGGCAATGAGCAGTTCTTC. The encoded protein is CASSSSGNEQFF.

This clone was observed a handful of times. V gene TRBV4-2 combines with J gene TRBJ2-2; tentative D call: TRBD2 (6 bases). Germline V CDR1 and CDR2: LGHNA, YNFKEQ. Trimming cost V 4 bases and J 0 bases, with 9 bases left between them. The CDR3 sequence is 15 residues long. The chain's CDR3 is CASSPAGTNTGELFF. In nucleotides, the CDR3 is TGTGCCAGCAGCCCAGCGGGCACGAACACCGGGGAGCTGTTTTTT.

This chain joins TRBV5-4 and TRBJ2-1; D uncertain. This CDR3 comprises 18 residues. CDR1 is SGHNT, CDR2 YYREEE, per germline (reference sequence). V was trimmed by 0 bases and J by 0 bases, leaving 16 bases between them. The CDR3 is CASSLGLRTTSSYNEQFF. The CDR3 DNA reads TGTGCCAGCAGCTTGGGGTTAAGAACTACCAGCTCCTACAATGAGCAGTTCTTC.

This clone has a handful of counts. J is TRBJ2-2 and V is TRBV15; 9 bases are shared with TRBD1. V lost 5 bases to trimming and J lost 5 bases; unmatched junction nucleotides: 6. Germline CDR1 and CDR2: LNHNV and YYDKDF (reference sequence). CDR3 length: 15 residues. In DNA, the CDR3 is TGTGCCACCAGCCCAGACGGGACAGGGACCGGGGAGCTGTTTTTT. Protein: CATSPDGTGTGELFF.

CDR3 residues: CASSIRTALTEAFF. The CDR3 nucleotides read TGTGCCAGTAGTATACGGACGGCTCTGACTGAAGCTTTCTTT. The chain is built from TRBV19 and TRBJ1-1; D is uncertain. The CDR3 runs to 14 residues. From germline, CDR1 is LNHDA and CDR2 SQIVND (reference sequence). Trimming pared 2 bases from V and 5 bases from J, leaving 12 bases between.

This chain connects TRBV28 to TRBJ1-2; tentatively, D is TRBD1 (6 bases). Looked up from germline, CDR1 is MDHEN and CDR2 is SYDVKM. There are 18 residues in the CDR3. Between the trimmed V and J ends, which lost 5 bases and 0 bases, there was a span of 22 bases. The CDR3 reads CASSPRDTRTRANYGYTF. The CDR3 coding sequence is TGTGCCAGCAGTCCCCGGGACACGCGAACTCGAGCTAACTATGGCTACACCTTC.

The V and J genes are TRBV29-1 and TRBJ2-5, with TRBD1 identical over 9 bases. Germline-derived CDR1 and CDR2 are SQVTM and ANQGSEA. The trim removed 0 bases at V and 5 bases at J, leaving 10 bases unmatched. This CDR3 spans 16 amino acids. CDR3 protein: CSVEDIPQGARETQYF. In DNA form, the CDR3 reads TGCAGCGTTGAAGATATACCACAGGGGGCGCGGGAGACCCAGTACTTC.

J is TRBJ1-2 and V is TRBV6-5, with a possible D match to TRBD1 (6 bases). The V end was cut by 7 bases, the J end by 2 bases, with 11 bases between. Per the germline V gene, CDR1 is MNHEY and CDR2 is SVGAGI. The CDR3 totals 13 residues. CDR3 in amino acids: CASISGTNYGYTF. The CDR3 DNA follows: TGTGCCAGCATTTCAGGGACAAACTATGGCTACACCTTC.

The chain's CDR3 is CASSRGTGSNQPQHF. The CDR3 DNA reads as TGTGCCAGCAGCCGAGGGACAGGTAGCAATCAGCCCCAGCATTTT. The chain carries TRBV3-1 (or the pseudogene TRBV3-2) and TRBJ1-5, with 8 nucleotides matching TRBD1. Germline CDR1 is LGHDT and CDR2 is YNNKEL (reference sequence). Trimming at V came to 4 bases and at J to 0 bases, leaving 2 bases not matched to a gene. This CDR3 has 15 amino acids.

This clone has more than one count but fewer than ten. The genes are TRBV10-1 and TRBJ2-1; D possibly uses TRBD1 or TRBD2 (5 bases each). Germline CDR1 reads WNHNN; CDR2 reads SYGVQD (reference sequence). V was cut by 8 bases and J by 3 bases, with 14 bases left in between. The CDR3 contains 14 residues. CDR3 sequence: CASGGWTFYNEQFF. The CDR3 DNA sequence: TGCGCCAGCGGGGGATGGACTTTCTACAATGAGCAGTTCTTC.

Only one count was recorded for this clone. The chain is built from TRBV9 and TRBJ1-4, with D perhaps matching TRBD1 (6 bases). This CDR3 spans 15 amino acids. CDR1 is SGDLS, CDR2 YYNGEE, per germline. With 3 bases removed from V and 8 bases from J, the gap between germline ends came to 17 bases. The CDR3 spells CASSGGGVSGEKLFF. As DNA, the CDR3 is TGTGCCAGCAGCGGAGGGGGGGTCAGTGGAGAAAAACTGTTTTTT.

The genes are TRBV4-3 and TRBJ2-1, with TRBD2 matching over 7 bases. Germline V gives CDR1 LGHNA, CDR2 YSLEER. The CDR3 contains 18 residues. V was pared by 0 bases and J by 0 bases, with 8 bases of the junction left unmatched. CDR3 loop: CASSQDGLAARSYNEQFF. In DNA, the CDR3 is TGCGCCAGCAGCCAAGATGGGCTAGCGGCTCGCTCCTACAATGAGCAGTTCTTC.

V gene TRBV28 combines with J gene TRBJ2-7; 7 bases fit TRBD1. The ends lost 5 bases at V and 4 bases at J; junction bases unmatched: 11. The CDR3 has 15 residues. From germline, CDR1 is MDHEN and CDR2 SYDVKM. CDR3 loop: CASSTTGIPPYEQYF. CDR3 nucleotide sequence: TGTGCCAGCAGTACGACAGGGATTCCCCCTTACGAGCAGTACTTC. The entire variable domain, with the rest obtained from reference TRBV28 and TRBJ2-7, is as follows: DVKVTQSSRYLVKRTGEKVFLECVQDMDHENMFWYRQDPGLGLRLIYFSYDVKMKEKGDIPEGYSVSREKKERFSLILESASTNQTSMYLCASSTTGIPPYEQYFGPGTRLTVT.

V is TRBV4-3 and J is TRBJ1-2; D is undetermined. This CDR3 is built from 14 residues. CDR1 is LGHNA and CDR2 is YSLEER in the germline V gene. Trimming removed 4 bases from V and 2 bases from J, with 11 bases in between. CDR3: CASSPRDTNYGYTF. The CDR3 bases are TGCGCCAGCAGCCCCCGAGACACCAACTATGGCTACACCTTC.

This clone was seen a few times. The rearrangement joins TRBV3-1 (or the pseudogene TRBV3-2) to TRBJ2-7; weak D call: TRBD2 (7 bases). The CDR3 runs to 14 residues. The V end was cut by 1 base, the J end by 4 bases, with 11 bases between. Germline CDR1 reads LGHDT; CDR2 reads YNNKEL (reference sequence). CDR3 nucleotides: TGTGCCAGCAGCCAAGGGGAGGGGACATACGAGCAGTACTTC. Translating it yields CASSQGEGTYEQYF.